The 13 T cell receptor beta chains reported below all come from one sample, sequenced in a study of early T cells in non-severe SARS-CoV-2 infection. TCRdb reprocessed the 5' RACE reads via MiXCR and lists one record per CDR3 protein. The sample has 55,000 to 70,000 distinct CDR3 sequences; 10% to 15% are singletons. The source material was whole blood. The receptors here all came from an adult who was a healthcare worker with PCR-confirmed SARS-CoV-2 infection or an uninfected control (not recorded which).

This clonotype was detected only a few times. This chain connects TRBV4-3 to TRBJ2-5, with D hard to call. CDR1 and CDR2 from the germline V gene are LGHNA and YSLEER. This CDR3 comprises 15 residues. Trimming shortened V by 0 bases and J by 0 bases, and 8 bases separated the two germline ends. The chain's CDR3 is CASSQDLANQETQYF. The CDR3 nucleotides are TGCGCCAGCAGCCAAGACCTGGCGAACCAAGAGACCCAGTACTTC.

V is TRBV7-9 and J is TRBJ1-2, with TRBD1 identical over 7 bases. Trimming took 5 bases from V and 3 from J; bases not matched to a gene: 9. CDR3 length: 15 residues. Germline V gene sequence: CDR1 SEHNR, CDR2 FQNEAQ (reference sequence). The CDR3 DNA follows: TGTGCCAGCAGCCCAATTACAGGGGCCGACTATGGCTACACCTTC. Translated: CASSPITGADYGYTF.

The gene calls are TRBV20-1 and TRBJ1-5; D not resolved. The CDR3 contains 15 residues. Trimming cost V 3 bases and J 2 bases, with 14 bases left between them. Per the germline V gene, CDR1 is DFQATT and CDR2 is SNEGSKA (reference sequence). The chain's CDR3 is CSASPPTERNQPQHF. DNA of the CDR3: TGCAGTGCTAGCCCTCCCACAGAGCGCAATCAGCCCCAGCATTTT.

In its sample, this clonotype was seen many times. The chain uses TRBV5-1 and TRBJ2-3; 7 nucleotides align to TRBD2. The V segment lost 4 bases and the J segment 1 base; nucleotides outside the gene matches: 6. This CDR3 has 15 amino acids. Germline V gene data show CDR1 as SGHRS and CDR2 as YFSETQ. The CDR3 DNA reads TGCGCCAGCAGCCCAAGCGGGGTCGGCACAGATACGCAGTATTTT. Residues: CASSPSGVGTDTQYF. Full variable domain (outside the CDR3, taken from reference TRBV5-1 and TRBJ2-3): KAGVTQTPRYLIKTRGQQVTLSCSPISGHRSVSWYQQTPGQGLQFLFEYFSETQRNKGNFPGRFSGRQFSNSRSEMNVSTLELGDSALYLCASSPSGVGTDTQYFGPGTRLTVL.

This clonotype has at least ten counts. The V gene is TRBV6-1, the J gene TRBJ1-1; 7 bases are shared with TRBD1. The CDR3 has 15 residues. CDR1 and CDR2 (germline): MNHNS, SASEGT. Trimming cost V 8 bases and J 1 base; bases outside gene matches: 10. For the CDR3, the DNA is TGTGCCAGCCAGAAGGAGGGGACAGCGAACACTGAAGCTTTCTTT. It encodes CASQKEGTANTEAFF.

This clonotype was counted only a few times. V is TRBV7-9 and J is TRBJ1-4, with 9 bases that match TRBD1. This CDR3 is built from 16 residues. J gave up 5 bases and V 5 bases, and 9 bases lay outside the gene matches. Germline lookup yields CDR1 SEHNR and CDR2 FQNEAQ (reference sequence). In DNA, the CDR3 is TGTGCCAGCAGCCTTGGGTTAGACAGGGGGAATGAAAAACTGTTTTTT. This codes for CASSLGLDRGNEKLFF.

Many counts were recorded for this clonotype. The chain couples TRBV2 to TRBJ1-1; D not resolved. The CDR3 loop spans 13 amino acids. The germline V gene has CDR1 SNHLY and CDR2 FYNNEI. Trimming removed 5 bases at V and 2 bases at J, with 9 bases between. This CDR3 reads CASSTQANTEAFF. In DNA form, the CDR3 reads TGTGCCAGCAGTACCCAGGCTAACACTGAAGCTTTCTTT.

This clonotype came up a few times. This rearrangement joins TRBV6-1 to TRBJ2-1; D is ambiguous. Germline CDR1 reads MNHNS; CDR2 reads SASEGT. V was cut by 1 base and J by 0 bases, with 7 bases left in between. This CDR3 comprises 15 residues. The DNA for the CDR3 is TGTGCCAGCAGTGAAGGGATGAGCTCCTACAATGAGCAGTTCTTC. Protein product: CASSEGMSSYNEQFF.

CDR3 nucleotide sequence: TGCGCCAGCAGCCAAGAGCCGACCCATGGGTCCGGGGAGCTGTTTTTT. Amino acids: CASSQEPTHGSGELFF. This sequence joins TRBV4-3 and TRBJ2-2; D remains ambiguous. With 0 bases removed from V and 6 bases from J, the gap between germline ends came to 14 bases. The CDR3 runs 16 residues. CDR1 and CDR2 (germline): LGHNA, YSLEER.

V and J are TRBV9 and TRBJ2-5; D unclear. CDR1 and CDR2 (germline): SGDLS, YYNGEE. Trimming shortened V by 0 bases and J by 1 base, and 4 bases separated the two germline ends. This CDR3 region has 13 residues. This chain's CDR3 is CASSVGVQETQYF. The CDR3 nucleotides are TGTGCCAGCAGCGTAGGGGTCCAAGAGACCCAGTACTTC. Full variable domain (outside the CDR3, taken from reference TRBV9 and TRBJ2-5): DSGVTQTPKHLITATGQRVTLRCSPRSGDLSVYWYQQSLDQGLQFLIQYYNGEERAKGNILERFSAQQFPDLHSELNLSSLELGDSALYFCASSVGVQETQYFGPGTRLLVL.

The gene calls are TRBV6-5 and TRBJ1-1; 7 bases map to TRBD1. Germline V gene sequence: CDR1 MNHEY, CDR2 SVGAGI. After removal of 2 bases from V and 5 bases from J, the junction contained 5 bases not matched to a gene. This CDR3 is built from 14 residues. DNA of the CDR3: TGTGCCAGCAGTTACAGGGGGCGAAGTACTGAAGCTTTCTTT. The encoded protein is CASSYRGRSTEAFF.

V is TRBV25-1 and J is TRBJ2-5, with D maybe TRBD2 (6 bases). The germline V gene has CDR1 MGHDK and CDR2 SYGVNS. V was trimmed by 1 base and J by 3 bases, leaving 12 bases between them. This CDR3 comprises 15 residues. CDR3 coding DNA: TGTGCCAGCAGTGAATCGGCCCGGGGGAAAGAGACCCAGTACTTC. Amino acid sequence: CASSESARGKETQYF.

This clonotype showed up many times. The chain links TRBV27 to TRBJ1-5; 8 bases line up with TRBD1. The germline gives CDR1 MNHEY, CDR2 SMNVEV (reference sequence). The CDR3 extends over 16 amino acids. J lost 5 bases, V lost 5 bases, and 11 bases had no gene match. The CDR3, as DNA: TGTGCCAGCAGTGCGAACGACAGGGGTCAACATCAGCCCCAGCATTTT. This translates into CASSANDRGQHQPQHF.